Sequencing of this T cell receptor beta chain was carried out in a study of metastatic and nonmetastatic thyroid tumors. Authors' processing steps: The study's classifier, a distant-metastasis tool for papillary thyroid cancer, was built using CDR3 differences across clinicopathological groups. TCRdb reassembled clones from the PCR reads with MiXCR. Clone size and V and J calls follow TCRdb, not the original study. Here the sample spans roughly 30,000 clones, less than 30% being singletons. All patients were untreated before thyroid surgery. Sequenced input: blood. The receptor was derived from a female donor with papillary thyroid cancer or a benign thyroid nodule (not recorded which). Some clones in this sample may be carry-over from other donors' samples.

CDR3 nucleotide sequence: TGTGCCAGCAGCCAAGAGATCGTCTACACCTTC. This translates into CASSQEIVYTF. The chain combines TRBV3-1 with TRBJ1-2, with D uncertain. This CDR3 spans 11 amino acids. V lost 0 bases and J lost 10, with 6 bases in between. CDR1 and CDR2 from the germline V gene are LGHDT and YNNKEL (reference sequence).